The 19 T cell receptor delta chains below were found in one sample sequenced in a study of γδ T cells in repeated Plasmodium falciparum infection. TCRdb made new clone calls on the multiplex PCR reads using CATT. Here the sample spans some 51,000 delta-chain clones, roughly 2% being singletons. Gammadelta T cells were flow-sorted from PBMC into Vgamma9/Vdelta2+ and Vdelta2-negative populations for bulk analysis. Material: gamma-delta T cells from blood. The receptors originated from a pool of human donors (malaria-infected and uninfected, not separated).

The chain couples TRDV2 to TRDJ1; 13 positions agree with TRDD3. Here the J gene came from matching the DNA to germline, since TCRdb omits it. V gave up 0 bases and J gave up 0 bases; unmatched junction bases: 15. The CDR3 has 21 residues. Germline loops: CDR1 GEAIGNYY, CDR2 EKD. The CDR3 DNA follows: TGTGCCTGTGACACCGGGAAGGGTCTACTGGGGGATACGGAGTACACCGATAAACTCATCTTT. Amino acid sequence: CACDTGKGLLGDTEYTDKLIF.

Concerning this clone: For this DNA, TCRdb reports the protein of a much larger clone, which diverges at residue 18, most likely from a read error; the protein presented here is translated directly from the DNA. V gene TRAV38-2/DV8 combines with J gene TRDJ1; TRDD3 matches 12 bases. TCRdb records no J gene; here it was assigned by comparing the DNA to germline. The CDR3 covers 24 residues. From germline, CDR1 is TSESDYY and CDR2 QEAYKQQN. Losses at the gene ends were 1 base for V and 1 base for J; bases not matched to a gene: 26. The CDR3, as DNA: TGTGCTTATAGGAGCTTCGAATACTTCCAAGCTACGTACTGGGGGATACCGGTCACCGATAAACTCATCTTT. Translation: CAYRSFEYFQATYWGIPVTDKLIF.

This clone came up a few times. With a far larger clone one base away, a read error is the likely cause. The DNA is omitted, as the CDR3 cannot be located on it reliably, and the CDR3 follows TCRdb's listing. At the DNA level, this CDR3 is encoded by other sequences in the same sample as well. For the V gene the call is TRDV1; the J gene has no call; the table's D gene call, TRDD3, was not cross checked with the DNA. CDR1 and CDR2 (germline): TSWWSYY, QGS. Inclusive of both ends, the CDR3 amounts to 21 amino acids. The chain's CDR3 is CALGKGILWWGIPKYTDKLIF.

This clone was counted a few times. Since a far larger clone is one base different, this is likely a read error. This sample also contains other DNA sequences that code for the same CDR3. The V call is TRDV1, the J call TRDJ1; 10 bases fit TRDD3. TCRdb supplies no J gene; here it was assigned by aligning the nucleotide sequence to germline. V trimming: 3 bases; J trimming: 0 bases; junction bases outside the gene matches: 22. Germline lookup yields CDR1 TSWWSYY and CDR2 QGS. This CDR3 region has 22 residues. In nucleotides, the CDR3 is TGTGCTCTTGGGGACAAACACCGTCGGGACTGGGGGATCCCCCCGTACACCGATAAACTCATCTTT. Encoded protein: CALGDKHRRDWGIPPYTDKLIF.

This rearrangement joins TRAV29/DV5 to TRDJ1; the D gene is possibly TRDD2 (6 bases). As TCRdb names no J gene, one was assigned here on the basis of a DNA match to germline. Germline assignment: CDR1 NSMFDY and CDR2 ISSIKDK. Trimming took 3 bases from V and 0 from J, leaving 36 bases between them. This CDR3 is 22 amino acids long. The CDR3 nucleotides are TGTGCAGCAATCTCCGGATGGCCTCCTACGGGGAGGGCTCCGTTTCACACCGATAAACTCATCTTT. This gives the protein CAAISGWPPTGRAPFHTDKLIF.

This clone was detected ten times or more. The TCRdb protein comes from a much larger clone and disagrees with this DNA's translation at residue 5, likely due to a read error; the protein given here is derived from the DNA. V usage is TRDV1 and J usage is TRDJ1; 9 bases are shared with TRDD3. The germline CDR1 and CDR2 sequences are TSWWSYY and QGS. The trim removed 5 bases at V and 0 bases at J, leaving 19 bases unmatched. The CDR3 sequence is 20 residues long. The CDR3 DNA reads TGTGCTCTTGGGAAAACTCGACCGTACTGGGGGAACCCACACACCGATAAACTCATCTTT. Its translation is CALGKTRPYWGNPHTDKLIF.

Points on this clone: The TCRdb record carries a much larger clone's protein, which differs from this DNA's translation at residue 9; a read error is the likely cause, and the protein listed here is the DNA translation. This chain's CDR3 is CALGFKGAPYRWGIPNSDKLIF. CDR3 bases: TGTGCTCTTGGGTTTAAAGGAGCTCCCTACCGTTGGGGGATACCGAATTCCGATAAACTCATCTTT. The gene calls are TRDV1 and TRDJ1; 10 bases are shared with TRDD3. TCRdb does not report a J gene; here it was assigned by matching the DNA to germline references. V shed 5 bases and J 3 bases; nucleotides not matched to a gene: 27. Germline V gene sequence: CDR1 TSWWSYY, CDR2 QGS. CDR3 length equals 22 residues.

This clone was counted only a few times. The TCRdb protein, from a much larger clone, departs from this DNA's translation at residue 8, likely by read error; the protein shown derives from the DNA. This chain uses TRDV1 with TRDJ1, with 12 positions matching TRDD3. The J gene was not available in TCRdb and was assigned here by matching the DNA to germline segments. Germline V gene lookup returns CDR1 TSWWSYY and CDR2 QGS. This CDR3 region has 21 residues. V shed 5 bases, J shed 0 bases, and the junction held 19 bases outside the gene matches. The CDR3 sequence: CALGTSFPLYWGIPYTDKLIF. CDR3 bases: TGTGCTCTTGGGACCTCCTTCCCCCTATACTGGGGGATACCTTACACCGATAAACTCATCTTT.

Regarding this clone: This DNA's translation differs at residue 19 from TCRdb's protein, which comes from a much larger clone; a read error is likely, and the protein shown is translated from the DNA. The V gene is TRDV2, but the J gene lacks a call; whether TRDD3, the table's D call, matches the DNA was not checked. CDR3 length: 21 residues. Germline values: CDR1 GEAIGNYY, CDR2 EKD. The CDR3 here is CACDTVKLGDISSWDTRQTFF. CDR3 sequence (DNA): TGTGCCTGTGACACCGTAAAGCTGGGGGATATTAGCTCCTGGGACACCCGACAGACGTTTTTC.

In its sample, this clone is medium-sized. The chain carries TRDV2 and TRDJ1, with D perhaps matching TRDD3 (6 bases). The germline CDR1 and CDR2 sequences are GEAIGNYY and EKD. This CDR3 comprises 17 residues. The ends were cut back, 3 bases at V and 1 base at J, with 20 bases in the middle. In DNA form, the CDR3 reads TGTGCCTGTGACTTACTGGGCGAAAGTACGGGCACCGATAAACTCATCTTT. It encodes CACDLLGESTGTDKLIF.

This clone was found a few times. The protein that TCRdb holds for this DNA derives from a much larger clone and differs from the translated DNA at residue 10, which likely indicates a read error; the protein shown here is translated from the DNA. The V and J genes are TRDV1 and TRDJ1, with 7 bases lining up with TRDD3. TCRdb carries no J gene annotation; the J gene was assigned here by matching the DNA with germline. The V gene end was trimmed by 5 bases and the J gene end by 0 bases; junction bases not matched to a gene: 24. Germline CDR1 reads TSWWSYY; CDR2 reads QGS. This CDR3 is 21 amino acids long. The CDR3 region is CALGKVLLWRGIPFYTDKLIF. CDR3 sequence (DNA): TGTGCTCTTGGGAAGGTTCTACTTTGGCGGGGGATCCCTTTCTACACCGATAAACTCATCTTT.

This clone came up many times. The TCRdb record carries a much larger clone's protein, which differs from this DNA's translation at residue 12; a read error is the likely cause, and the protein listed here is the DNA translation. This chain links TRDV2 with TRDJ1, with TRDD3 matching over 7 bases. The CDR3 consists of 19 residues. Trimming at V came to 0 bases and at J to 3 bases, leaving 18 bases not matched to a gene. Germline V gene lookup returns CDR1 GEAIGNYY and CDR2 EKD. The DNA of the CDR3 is TGTGCCTGTGACACCAACTTACTGGGGATTTACTCTATACCCGATAAACTCATCTTT. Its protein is CACDTNLLGIYSIPDKLIF.

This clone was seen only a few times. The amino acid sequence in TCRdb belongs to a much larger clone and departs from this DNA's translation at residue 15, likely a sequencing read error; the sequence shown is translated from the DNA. In nucleotides, the CDR3 is TGTGCCTTTAAATTCCCCTACGCCTGGGGGCTCCGCTCCTCCGGTAAACTCATCTTT. Amino acid sequence: CAFKFPYAWGLRSSGKLIF. The J gene is TRDJ1, the V gene TRDV3, with TRDD3 matching over 7 bases. The J gene, absent from TCRdb, was called here by matching the DNA to germline. The CDR3 is 19 residues long. The junction had 27 bases not matched to a gene; V was cut back by 1 base and J by 7 bases. Germline V CDR1 and CDR2: TVYSNPD, GDNSRS (reference sequence).

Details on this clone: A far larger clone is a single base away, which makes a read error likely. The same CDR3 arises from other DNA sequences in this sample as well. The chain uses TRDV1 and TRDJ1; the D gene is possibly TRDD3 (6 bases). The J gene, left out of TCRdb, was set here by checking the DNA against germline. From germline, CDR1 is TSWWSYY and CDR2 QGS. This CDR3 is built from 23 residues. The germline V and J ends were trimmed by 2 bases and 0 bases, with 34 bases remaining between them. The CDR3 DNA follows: TGTGCTCTTGGGGAATTAATCTTCCCTCGTTACTTTGAGGGGGGACCTTACACCGATAAACTCATCTTT. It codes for CALGELIFPRYFEGGPYTDKLIF.

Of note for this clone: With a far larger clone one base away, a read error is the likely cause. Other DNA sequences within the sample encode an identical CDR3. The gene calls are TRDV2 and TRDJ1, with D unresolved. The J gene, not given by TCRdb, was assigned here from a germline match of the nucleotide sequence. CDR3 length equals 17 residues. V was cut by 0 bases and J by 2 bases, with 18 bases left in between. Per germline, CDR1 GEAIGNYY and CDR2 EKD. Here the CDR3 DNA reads TGTGCCTGTGACACCGTGGGACAGCCAGACCATACCGATAAACTCATCTTT. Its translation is CACDTVGQPDHTDKLIF.

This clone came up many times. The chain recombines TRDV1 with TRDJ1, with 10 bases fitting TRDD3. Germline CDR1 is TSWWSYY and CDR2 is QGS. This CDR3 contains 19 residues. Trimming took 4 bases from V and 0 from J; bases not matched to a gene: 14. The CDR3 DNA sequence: TGTGCTCTTGGGGGGATTTCCATTGGGGGATACACGTACACCGATAAACTCATCTTT. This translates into CALGGISIGGYTYTDKLIF.

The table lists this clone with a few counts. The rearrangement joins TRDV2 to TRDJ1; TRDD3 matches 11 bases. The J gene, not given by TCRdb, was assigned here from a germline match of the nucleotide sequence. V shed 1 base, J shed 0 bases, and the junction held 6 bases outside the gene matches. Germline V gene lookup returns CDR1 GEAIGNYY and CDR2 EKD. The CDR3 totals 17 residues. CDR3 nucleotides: TGTGCCTGTGACACACTGGGGGATATCCTTGACACCGATAAACTCATCTTT. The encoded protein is CACDTLGDILDTDKLIF.

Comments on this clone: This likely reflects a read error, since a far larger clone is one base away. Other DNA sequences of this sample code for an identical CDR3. CDR3 in DNA: TGTGCCTTTAGTCCTCCTACCTTGACTGGGGGTAGACCGTACACCGATAAACTAATCTTT. Translated: CAFSPPTLTGGRPYTDKLIF. The J segment was not called; the V segment is TRDV3; TRDD3 is the table's D call and was not checked against the DNA. Germline CDR1 is TVYSNPD and CDR2 is GDNSRS (reference sequence). The CDR3 covers 20 residues.

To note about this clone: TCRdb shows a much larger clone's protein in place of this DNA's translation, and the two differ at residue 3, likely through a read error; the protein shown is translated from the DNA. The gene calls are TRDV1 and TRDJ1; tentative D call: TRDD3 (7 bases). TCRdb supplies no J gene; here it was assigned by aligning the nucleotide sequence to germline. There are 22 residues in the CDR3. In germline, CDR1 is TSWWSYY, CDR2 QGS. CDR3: CAFGPALFLGLLGTPGGDKLIF. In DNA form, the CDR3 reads TGTGCTTTTGGGCCCGCCCTCTTCCTCGGACTACTGGGGACGCCGGGGGGCGATAAACTCATCTTT.